Detailed here is one T cell receptor (beta chain). Its target is unknown. The data belong to a study of T cells in Graves' hyperthyroidism and ophthalmopathy. Germline loops: CDR1 ENHRY, CDR2 SYGVKD. The ends were cut back, 6 bases at V and 1 base at J, with 7 bases in the middle. The CDR3 runs 13 residues. Each diagnosis was grounded in clinical symptoms, serum thyroxine and TRAb, thyroid ultrasound, and orbital computed tomography. What was amplified from RNA transcripts were TCR beta CDR3 regions. An initial round of RT-PCR targeting the TCR CDR3 relied on the HTBI primer set. TCRdb recomputed calls from the multiplex PCR reads with MiXCR, one row per CDR3 protein. The top ten clones hold around 3.5% of a sample with hundreds of thousands of distinct CDR3 sequences, more than 15% of them seen once. Whole-study results and caveats: Researchers found most expanded thyroid clonotypes above 0.001 in blood as well.

Material for sequencing was blood. This chain connects TRBV10-3 to TRBJ1-3; no clear D gene. This TCR was sampled from a woman aged 40 to 55 with Graves' ophthalmopathy. The CDR3 spells CAIRGSSGNTIYF. For the CDR3, the DNA is TGTGCCATCAGAGGATCTTCTGGAAACACCATATATTTT.